Listed below are T cell receptor beta chains from one sample, sequenced in a study of T-cell reconstitution after alpha-beta-depleted transplantation in children. One entry per CDR3 protein, called by TCRdb with MiXCR from the PCR reads. The sample yields fewer than 550,000 distinct CDR3 sequences, roughly an eighth seen once. The sequencing used PBMCs, mostly from graft donor cells, collected 180 days after TCRalphabeta/CD19-depleted stem cell transplant. The receptors were gathered from a female patient aged 2-10 years who had a stem cell transplant for aplastic anemia, so the T cells may come from the graft donor. Each CDR3 is given with its conserved first and last residue. D genes are given only for firm matches. Expanded clones are given a class, and other clones once, few, many or no size at all.

j_call	d_call	v_call	clone_size	cdr3_aa	cdr3_nt
TRBJ2-7	.	TRBV21-1	.	CASSKEQGSYEQYF	TGTGCCAGCAGCAAGGAACAGGGCTCCTACGAGCAGTACTTC
TRBJ2-7	TRBD1	TRBV6-1	many	CASSRPGTGDYEQYF	TGTGCCAGCAGTCGACCCGGGACAGGGGACTACGAGCAGTACTTC
TRBJ2-7	.	TRBV3-1	few	CASSQDGRGQQYF	TGTGCCAGCAGCCAAGACGGGAGGGGGCAGCAGTACTTC
TRBJ1-1	.	TRBV28	.	CASSHSPTEAFF	TGTGCCAGCAGTCACAGTCCTACCGAAGCTTTCTTT
TRBJ2-5	TRBD2	TRBV20-1	few	CSAELAGQETQYF	TGCAGTGCGGAACTAGCGGGACAAGAGACCCAGTACTTC
TRBJ1-1	.	TRBV10-3	few	CAISKGDGGNTEAFF	TGTGCCATCAGTAAGGGGGACGGCGGCAACACTGAAGCTTTCTTT
TRBJ2-1	TRBD1	TRBV14	many	CASTPRDRTYNEQFF	TGTGCCAGCACCCCCCGGGACAGAACCTACAATGAGCAGTTCTTC
TRBJ2-2	.	TRBV6-4	.	CASSVEHQGTGELFF	TGTGCCAGCAGTGTGGAACACCAAGGCACCGGGGAGCTGTTTTTT
TRBJ1-1	TRBD1	TRBV29-1	.	CSVSQPPGGRTEAFF	TGCAGCGTTAGCCAGCCGCCAGGGGGGAGAACTGAAGCTTTCTTT
TRBJ2-3	.	TRBV29-1	.	CSVEPGKTDTQYF	TGCAGCGTTGAGCCGGGAAAAACAGATACGCAGTATTTT
TRBJ1-2	TRBD1	TRBV7-9	.	CASSLDRVHYGYTF	TGTGCCAGCAGCTTGGACAGGGTCCACTATGGCTACACCTTC
TRBJ1-1	.	TRBV7-9	few	CASSSNPSPEAFF	TGTGCCAGCAGCTCGAACCCCAGCCCTGAAGCTTTCTTT
TRBJ2-1	.	TRBV5-1	.	CASSLATLGGNEQFF	TGCGCCAGCAGCTTGGCAACACTAGGTGGGAATGAGCAGTTCTTC
TRBJ2-3	TRBD2	TRBV11-2	.	CASSLELAGGPSTDTQYF	TGTGCCAGCAGCTTAGAACTAGCGGGAGGGCCAAGCACAGATACGCAGTATTTT
TRBJ1-2	TRBD1	TRBV5-1	few	CAIQDRGQRGGYTF	TGCGCCATCCAGGACAGGGGACAACGGGGAGGCTACACCTTC
TRBJ2-3	TRBD2	TRBV12-3/TRBV12-4	few	CASSLPSSGRATGTQYF	TGTGCCAGCAGCCTTCCGAGTAGCGGGAGGGCCACGGGTACGCAGTATTTT
TRBJ2-2	TRBD1	TRBV29-1	many	CSVPDRVTGELFF	TGCAGCGTCCCGGACAGGGTCACCGGGGAGCTGTTTTTT
TRBJ2-5	.	TRBV20-1	few	CSARDKGRSQETQYF	TGCAGTGCTAGAGATAAGGGACGGAGCCAAGAGACCCAGTACTTC
TRBJ2-1	TRBD2	TRBV5-1	many	CASSMWTSVNEQFF	TGCGCCAGCAGCATGTGGACTAGCGTAAATGAGCAGTTCTTC
TRBJ2-1	TRBD1	TRBV29-1	many	CSAFAGTGINEQFF	TGCAGCGCGTTTGCCGGGACAGGGATAAATGAGCAGTTCTTC
TRBJ1-1	.	TRBV6-6	.	CASSYSSAEAFF	TGTGCCAGCAGTTACTCGAGTGCTGAAGCTTTCTTT
TRBJ2-2	.	TRBV12-3/TRBV12-4	.	CASSFRGHSNTGELFF	TGTGCCAGCAGTTTCAGGGGTCATTCGAACACCGGGGAGCTGTTTTTT
TRBJ2-3	TRBD1	TRBV5-1	.	CASSWGDRGADTQYF	TGCGCCAGCAGCTGGGGGGACAGGGGTGCAGATACGCAGTATTTT
TRBJ2-1	.	TRBV7-9	.	CASSWRQSNEQFF	TGTGCCAGCAGCTGGCGACAGAGCAATGAGCAGTTCTTC
TRBJ1-4	TRBD1	TRBV25-1	few	CAVGDRGGTNEKLFF	TGTGCCGTCGGTGACAGGGGAGGAACTAATGAAAAACTGTTTTTT
TRBJ2-5	TRBD2	TRBV10-2	.	CASSRVGGNQETQYF	TGCGCCAGCAGCCGAGTGGGAGGGAATCAAGAGACCCAGTACTTC
TRBJ2-1	.	TRBV4-3	.	CASSQADYGLPYNEQFF	TGCGCCAGCAGCCAAGCAGATTACGGACTCCCCTACAATGAGCAGTTCTTC
TRBJ2-1	TRBD1	TRBV2	.	CASSSGPHYQGDSYNEQFF	TGTGCCAGCTCCTCCGGTCCACACTACCAGGGGGACTCCTACAATGAGCAGTTCTTC
TRBJ2-1	TRBD2	TRBV18	few	CASSPRGGTNAYNEQFF	TGTGCCAGCTCACCAAGGGGAGGGACTAACGCCTACAATGAGCAGTTCTTC
TRBJ2-7	.	TRBV10-3	.	CAISEVAGSREQYF	TGTGCCATCAGTGAAGTCGCAGGGAGCCGCGAGCAGTACTTC
TRBJ1-5	.	TRBV4-2	many	CASSPVTGGNQPQHF	TGTGCCAGCAGCCCAGTCACAGGCGGCAATCAGCCCCAGCATTTT
TRBJ2-1	.	TRBV6-5	.	CASSQHPGEQFF	TGTGCCAGCAGCCAACACCCAGGGGAGCAGTTCTTC
TRBJ1-5	.	TRBV12-3/TRBV12-4	.	CASSLGPWRNQPQHF	TGTGCCAGCAGTTTAGGACCTTGGCGGAATCAGCCCCAGCATTTT
TRBJ1-5	TRBD1	TRBV28	.	CASSQRQGGNQPQHF	TGTGCCAGCAGCCAACGACAGGGGGGCAATCAGCCCCAGCATTTT
TRBJ2-5	TRBD1	TRBV27	.	CASSWGQPAGTQYF	TGTGCCAGCAGTTGGGGACAGCCGGCGGGGACCCAGTACTTC
TRBJ2-5	.	TRBV6-2/TRBV6-3	few	CASSSEGHRETQYF	TGTGCCAGCAGTTCGGAGGGGCATAGAGAGACCCAGTACTTC
TRBJ2-2	TRBD1	TRBV20-1	many	CSAQGATGELFF	TGCAGTGCCCAGGGGGCTACCGGGGAGCTGTTTTTT
TRBJ1-4	.	TRBV5-1	few	CASRRGASGEKLFF	TGCGCCAGCAGGAGGGGGGCGAGTGGAGAAAAACTGTTTTTT
TRBJ2-1	TRBD2	TRBV20-1	few	CSAHQLTSVYNEQFF	TGCAGTGCTCACCAACTGACTAGCGTGTACAATGAGCAGTTCTTC
TRBJ2-2	TRBD1	TRBV27	.	CASRRQGTGELFF	TGTGCCAGCAGAAGACAGGGCACCGGGGAGCTGTTTTTT
TRBJ2-1	TRBD1	TRBV19	few	CASSPWRQGRNNEQFF	TGTGCCAGTAGTCCCTGGCGACAGGGGCGCAACAATGAGCAGTTCTTC
TRBJ2-1	.	TRBV9	many	CASSVTPVEVAEYYNEQFF	TGTGCCAGCAGCGTAACCCCCGTGGAAGTAGCGGAATACTACAATGAGCAGTTCTTC
TRBJ2-7	.	TRBV7-2	.	CASSFDWSSYEQYF	TGTGCCAGCAGCTTCGACTGGAGCTCCTACGAGCAGTACTTC
TRBJ2-5	.	TRBV5-1	many	CASSTEETQYF	TGCGCCAGCAGCACCGAAGAGACCCAGTACTTC
TRBJ2-2	.	TRBV18	.	CASSPQGLSNTGELFF	TGTGCCAGCTCACCGCAGGGGTTATCGAACACCGGGGAGCTGTTTTTT